These 26 T cell receptor beta chains were sequenced from one sample in a study of blood T cell repertoires in COVID-19. Method: immunoSEQ multiplex PCR; TCRdb's copy keeps in-frame clones and lacks some. The repertoire includes over 200,000 clones, more than 75% of them detected once, and less than 20% sits in the top ten. The specimen sequenced was PBMCs or T cells enriched from blood (not recorded which). Receptors originate from a man between 18 and 29 years old who had recovered from COVID-19.

The chain joins TRBV18 to TRBJ2-1, with 9 bases fitting TRBD2. CDR1 is KGHSH, CDR2 LQKENI, per germline. The V segment lost 3 bases and the J segment 4 bases; nucleotides outside the gene matches: 7. There are 16 residues in the CDR3. The DNA of the CDR3 is TGTGCCAGCTCACCCCGGGCTAGCGGGGAGTACAATGAGCAGTTCTTC. Translating it yields CASSPRASGEYNEQFF.

The V call is TRBV6-5, the J call TRBJ2-5; TRBD1 might be the D (6 bases). Germline assignment: CDR1 MNHEY and CDR2 SVGAGI. The CDR3 is 13 residues long. Deletions cut 2 bases from V and 3 bases from J, with 7 bases between. CDR3 region: CASSYGQKETQYF. The CDR3 nucleotides are TGTGCCAGCAGTTACGGACAGAAAGAGACCCAGTACTTC.

The sample holds one count of this clone. As DNA, the CDR3 is TGTGCCATCAGGGCCGACAGGGCGGAGATTTCACCCCTCCACTTT. This encodes CAIRADRAEISPLHF. The rearrangement links TRBV10-3 to TRBJ1-6; 7 bases are a match to TRBD1. Germline V gene data show CDR1 as ENHRY and CDR2 as SYGVKD. With V trimmed by 6 bases and J by 9 bases, 11 bases remained unmatched. The CDR3 sequence is 15 residues long.

The V gene is TRBV10-1, the J gene TRBJ2-7, with D tentatively TRBD1 (6 bases). V lost 5 bases, J lost 4 bases, and 12 bases lay in between. Germline V CDR1 and CDR2: WNHNN, SYGVQD (reference sequence). This CDR3 has 13 residues. CDR3 nucleotides: TGCGCCAGCAGTCCCACTACAGGGTACGAGCAGTACTTC. Encoded protein: CASSPTTGYEQYF.

This clone showed up just once. The V call is TRBV5-8, the J call TRBJ2-7, with D perhaps matching TRBD1 (5 bases). Trimming removed 6 bases from V and 1 base from J, with 14 bases in between. This CDR3 has 14 residues. The V gene's germline CDR1 is SGHTS and CDR2 YDEGEE. CDR3 residues: CASKGWIKSYEQYF. CDR3 DNA sequence: TGTGCCAGCAAGGGGTGGATTAAATCCTACGAGCAGTACTTC.

This chain uses TRBV6-5 with TRBJ2-1; D is uncertain. The V gene lost 2 bases and the J gene lost 4 bases, with 12 bases spanning the gap. Germline V gene data show CDR1 as MNHEY and CDR2 as SVGAGI. This CDR3 is built from 15 residues. The CDR3 coding sequence is TGTGCCAGCAGTTACCTGGAGAGTCCTTACAATGAGCAGTTCTTC. It encodes CASSYLESPYNEQFF.

Details on this clone: A read error may produce the germline difference seen at one junction end. The chain uses TRBV18 and TRBJ1-1; possible D gene TRBD1, 6 bases. From germline, CDR1 is KGHSH and CDR2 LQKENI. CDR3 length: 15 amino acids. The CDR3 loop is CASSPPQGRDTEAFF. In DNA form, the CDR3 reads TGTGCCAGCTCCCCACCCCAGGGGAGAGACACTGAAGCTTTCTTT.

The rearrangement joins TRBV30 to TRBJ1-1, with a weak D call TRBD1 (5 bases). The CDR3 consists of 17 residues. Germline values: CDR1 GTSNPN, CDR2 SVGIG (reference sequence). The V end was cut by 0 bases, the J end by 0 bases, with 17 bases between. This CDR3 reads CAWSVRGGEGLNTEAFF. CDR3 coding DNA: TGTGCCTGGAGTGTCCGCGGGGGGGAAGGGTTGAACACTGAAGCTTTCTTT.

The chain combines TRBV27 with TRBJ2-1; weak D call: TRBD1 (5 bases). The CDR3 has 11 amino acids. The V and J ends lost 10 bases and 16 bases respectively, with 20 bases between them. CDR1 is MNHEY and CDR2 is SMNVEV in the germline V gene (reference sequence). This CDR3 is CATLFRTRIFF. Here the CDR3 DNA reads TGTGCCACCCTCTTTCGGACACGAATATTCTTC.

CDR3 in DNA: TGTGCCAGCAGCCCTTTAGGGGGGGCGGGGGATGAGCAGTTCTTC. Its translation: CASSPLGGAGDEQFF. J is TRBJ2-1 and V is TRBV7-9; D perhaps matches TRBD2 (7 bases). The germline gives CDR1 SEHNR, CDR2 FQNEAQ (reference sequence). V was cut by 5 bases and J by 8 bases, with 19 bases left in between. This CDR3 has 15 amino acids.

The gene calls are TRBV3-1 (or the pseudogene TRBV3-2) and TRBJ1-1, with 8 bases lining up with TRBD1. Germline assignment: CDR1 LGHDT and CDR2 YNNKEL (reference sequence). The junction had 5 bases not matched to a gene; V was cut back by 2 bases and J by 0 bases. The CDR3 totals 16 residues. CDR3 DNA: TGTGCCAGCAGCCAACCAGACAGGGGCCTGAACACTGAAGCTTTCTTT. This codes for CASSQPDRGLNTEAFF.

This chain joins TRBV28 and TRBJ1-6, with 8 bases fitting TRBD1. With V trimmed by 5 bases and J by 19 bases, 10 bases remained unmatched. Germline V gene data show CDR1 as MDHEN and CDR2 as SYDVKM. The CDR3 covers 12 residues. The CDR3 DNA follows: TGTGCCAGCAGTCTTAACAGGGGGAGGCTACACTTT. Translated, it gives CASSLNRGRLHF.

This clone came up a few times. The V call is TRBV6-5, the J call TRBJ1-1, with D tentatively TRBD1 (5 bases). V lost 0 bases to trimming and J lost 6 bases, with 14 bases between them. Germline lookup yields CDR1 MNHEY and CDR2 SVGAGI. The CDR3 is 15 residues long. CDR3 coding DNA: TGTGCCAGCAGTTACTCGATCAACAGGTATGCTGAAGCTTTCTTT. Protein: CASSYSINRYAEAFF.

The V and J genes are TRBV7-9 and TRBJ2-3, with D unclear. CDR1 is SEHNR and CDR2 is FQNEAQ in the germline V gene (reference sequence). The germline V and J ends were trimmed by 1 base and 1 base, with 6 bases remaining between them. The CDR3 is 14 residues long. CDR3 nucleotide sequence: TGTGCCAGCAGCTTAGATGTCGGCACAGATACGCAGTATTTT. Residues: CASSLDVGTDTQYF.

CDR3 amino acids: CASSIRGAQETQYF. The CDR3 DNA sequence: TGTGCCAGTAGTATCCGGGGGGCTCAAGAGACCCAGTACTTC. The J gene is TRBJ2-5, the V gene TRBV19; possible D gene TRBD2, 7 bases. With 3 bases removed from V and 2 bases from J, the gap between germline ends came to 10 bases. The CDR3 has 14 amino acids. Germline CDR1 is LNHDA and CDR2 is SQIVND (reference sequence).

The chain carries TRBV19 and TRBJ2-2, with a tentative D call TRBD2 (6 bases). V was cut by 5 bases and J by 2 bases, with 12 bases left in between. The germline V gene has CDR1 LNHDA and CDR2 SQIVND (reference sequence). The CDR3 is 15 amino acids. In DNA, the CDR3 is TGTGCCAGTAGTGATGCGGGACGAAACACCGGGGAGCTGTTTTTT. Amino acids: CASSDAGRNTGELFF.

This clone was detected only once. V usage is TRBV30 and J usage is TRBJ2-5; 9 nucleotides match TRBD1. The germline CDR1 and CDR2 sequences are GTSNPN and SVGIG (reference sequence). V trimming: 5 bases; J trimming: 4 bases; junction bases outside the gene matches: 8. The CDR3 is 14 residues long. The CDR3 protein is CAWDETGGPETQYF. The DNA for the CDR3 is TGTGCCTGGGATGAGACAGGGGGGCCAGAGACCCAGTACTTC.

V is TRBV4-1 and J is TRBJ2-1, with TRBD1 matching over 12 bases. The trim removed 2 bases at V and 8 bases at J, leaving 7 bases unmatched. The germline V gene has CDR1 MGHRA and CDR2 YSYEKL. The length of the CDR3 is 16 residues. The CDR3 bases are TGCGCCAGCAGCCAACGCGGGGACAGGGGGCTCTATGAGCAGTTCTTC. This encodes CASSQRGDRGLYEQFF.

The chain joins TRBV7-5 to TRBJ1-1; the DNA was not compared with TRBD1, the D call given in the table. TRBV7-5 corresponds to a pseudogene. The CDR3 loop spans 15 amino acids. DNA of the CDR3: TGTGCCAGAAGCCCCCCCCGACAGGTCAACACTGAAGCTTTCTTT. Translation gives CARSPPRQVNTEAFF.

The rearrangement joins TRBV28 to TRBJ2-3, with 14 bases aligning to TRBD2. Germline V CDR1 and CDR2: MDHEN, SYDVKM. With V trimmed by 7 bases and J by 2 bases, 5 bases remained unmatched. CDR3 length: 16 amino acids. The CDR3 loop reads CASTETSGRATDTQYF. DNA for the CDR3: TGTGCCAGCACCGAGACTAGCGGGAGGGCCACAGATACGCAGTATTTT. Complete variable domain (other parts from reference TRBV28 and TRBJ2-3): DVKVTQSSRYLVKRTGEKVFLECVQDMDHENMFWYRQDPGLGLRLIYFSYDVKMKEKGDIPEGYSVSREKKERFSLILESASTNQTSMYLCASTETSGRATDTQYFGPGTRLTVL.

The genes are TRBV6-5 and TRBJ1-4; D remains ambiguous. The germline V gene has CDR1 MNHEY and CDR2 SVGAGI. The CDR3 length is 12 residues. Deletions cut 5 bases from V and 8 bases from J, with 9 bases between. CDR3 DNA sequence: TGTGCCAGCAGTAATATTGGCGAAAAACTGTTTTTT. Its translation: CASSNIGEKLFF.

The chain recombines TRBV5-6 with TRBJ1-2; TRBD1 might be the D (5 bases). The CDR3 has 13 residues. Trimming shortened V by 2 bases and J by 2 bases, and 7 bases separated the two germline ends. Germline assignment: CDR1 SGHDT and CDR2 YYEEEE. The CDR3 reads CASSLQANYGYTF. The CDR3 coding sequence is TGTGCCAGCAGCTTACAGGCGAACTATGGCTACACCTTC.

This rearrangement joins TRBV27 to TRBJ2-3; TRBD2 matches at 7 bases. This CDR3 contains 16 residues. Germline CDR1 reads MNHEY; CDR2 reads SMNVEV (reference sequence). Unmatched junction bases numbered 7, after V lost 2 bases and J lost 2 bases. This CDR3 reads CASSLVGTMITDTQYF. The CDR3 nucleotides read TGTGCCAGCAGTTTAGTAGGGACTATGATCACAGATACGCAGTATTTT.

This clone came up a few times. The chain recombines TRBV5-4 with TRBJ1-2, with 7 nucleotides matching TRBD1. J lost 4 bases, V lost 3 bases, and 3 bases had no gene match. The CDR3 spans 13 residues. Per germline, CDR1 SGHNT and CDR2 YYREEE (reference sequence). The CDR3 coding sequence is TGTGCCAGCAGCTGGGACAGCGGCTATGGCTACACCTTC. This sequence encodes CASSWDSGYGYTF.

The genes are TRBV9 and TRBJ2-1; the D gene is possibly TRBD2 (6 bases). The CDR3 is 16 residues long. V was clipped by 0 bases and J by 0 bases, with 10 bases between them. Per the germline V gene, CDR1 is SGDLS and CDR2 is YYNGEE. The CDR3 region has the DNA TGTGCCAGCAGCGTAGGGGTCGGGAGCTCCTACAATGAGCAGTTCTTC. Its protein product is CASSVGVGSSYNEQFF.

This clone appeared a few times. The chain has TRBV21-1 and TRBJ2-7; no check of the table's D call, TRBD2, against the DNA was made. TRBV21-1 is a listed pseudogene. This CDR3 contains 16 residues. CDR3 sequence reads: CASSAGTSGSSYEQYF. The CDR3 region has the DNA TGTGCCAGCAGCGCCGGGACTAGCGGGAGCTCCTACGAGCAGTACTTC.